Described below is a single TCR beta chain sequence and its context. Its matching antigen is unknown. This record belongs to a study of T cell responses to AZD1222 COVID-19 vaccine. Study-wide context: Pooling of second doses given at about 4 or about 12 weeks was done.

Study-wide points: Epitopes outside B.1.351 and B.1.1.7 mutated regions reportedly drew nearly half of spike TCRs. Clonal diversity may have been underestimated in mostly white British donors.

The germline gives CDR1 SGHAT, CDR2 FQNNGV. Trimming shortened V by 3 bases and J by 0 bases, and 6 bases separated the two germline ends. The length of the CDR3 is 13 residues. Profiled with immunoSEQ multiplex PCR; TCRdb holds only in-frame clones, not every one. The sample has approximately 110,000 clones, about 87% seen once. The material was peripheral blood, obtained on day 0 of AZD1222 vaccination. The TCR originated in an adult in good health. The chain links TRBV11-2 to TRBJ2-7, with TRBD2 as a possible D gene (5 bases). The DNA for the CDR3 is TGTGCCAGCAGCTTCCGGGACTCCTACGAGCAGTACTTC. Protein product: CASSFRDSYEQYF.